This T cell receptor (beta chain) was profiled in a study of T cells in women clearing cervical HPV infection. Study-wide context: Case blood was drawn a median around 140 days after lesion detection.

CDR1 and CDR2 from the germline V gene are MDHEN and SYDVKM. Trimming shortened V by 7 bases and J by 6 bases, and 20 bases separated the two germline ends. CDR3 size: 15 residues. MY09/MY11 PCR detected cervical HPV DNA; dot-blot assigned genotypes. Broader study findings: CIN3+ cases had significantly higher TCR richness than controls; evenness did not differ.

Measured with immunoSEQ multiplex PCR; TCRdb has only the in-frame clones, and not every one. This sample contains 35,000 to 45,000 clones. Regarding this clone: The antigen is undetermined. Coverage ceases 3 residues before the CDR3 finishes, and the germline J gene fills in the end.

The specimen sequenced was blood buffy coat. This receptor was taken from a woman aged 18-69 years with a cervical HPV16 infection that either progressed to CIN3+ or cleared (not recorded which). The rearrangement links TRBV28 to TRBJ2-3, with D hard to call. Partial CDR3 DNA: TGTGCCAGCACCCCCTTTGTGGCCATAATGGATACG. Translated, it gives CASTPFVAIMDT. The entire CDR3 protein reads CASTPFVAIMDTQYF.